Presented here are 27 T cell receptor beta chains from one specimen sequenced in a study of cytomegalovirus exposure and HLA in healthy donors. The PCR made use of 60 Vbeta and 13 Jbeta primers. The table came from immunoSEQ multiplex PCR; TCRdb's copy has only in-frame clones and leaves some out. The sample yields roughly 100,000 clones, 76% seen once. Sequenced input: PBMCs. These receptors all come from a man aged 35 to 55 in good health and CMV-seronegative.

This clone appeared once. The V gene is TRBV2, the J gene TRBJ1-5; TRBD1 matches at 8 bases. This CDR3 region has 19 residues. The trim removed 5 bases at V and 0 bases at J, leaving 15 bases unmatched. The germline V gene encodes CDR1 SNHLY and CDR2 FYNNEI. For the CDR3, the DNA is TGTGCCAGCAGTCCCTCCTGGACAGGGTGGGATACTAGCAATCAGCCCCAGCATTTT. Protein sequence: CASSPSWTGWDTSNQPQHF.

The rearrangement uses TRBV19 and TRBJ2-2; D gene unclear. The CDR3 is 12 residues long. V lost 5 bases and J lost 7, with 8 bases in between. The germline V gene has CDR1 LNHDA and CDR2 SQIVND (reference sequence). The CDR3 DNA is TGTGCCAGTAGTTGGCCAGGCGGGGAGCTGTTTTTT. Translation gives CASSWPGGELFF.

The chain has TRBV14 and TRBJ2-3; weak D call: TRBD1 (5 bases). Germline V gene data show CDR1 as SGHDN and CDR2 as FVKESK. The CDR3 covers 14 residues. V gave up 4 bases and J gave up 6 bases, with 14 bases separating them. The CDR3 sequence: CASSLAGRGDTQYF. CDR3 nucleotides: TGTGCCAGCAGCCTCGCAGGGCGAGGCGATACGCAGTATTTT.

V is TRBV19 and J is TRBJ2-7; D is perhaps TRBD1 (6 bases). Per germline, CDR1 LNHDA and CDR2 SQIVND (reference sequence). The CDR3 length is 16 residues. Trimming stripped 5 bases from V and 7 bases from J, with 24 bases between. CDR3 in DNA: TGTGCCAGTAGTTCCGGGACATTAAGGGGATATGAGGAGCAGTACTTC. Its protein product is CASSSGTLRGYEEQYF.

The genes are TRBV5-1 and TRBJ2-1; D gene uncertain. Deletions cut 2 bases from V and 8 bases from J, with 5 bases between. The length of the CDR3 is 11 residues. CDR1 and CDR2 (germline): SGHRS, YFSETQ. The CDR3 coding sequence is TGCGCCAGCAGCTTATCCGATGAGCAGTTCTTC. Translating it yields CASSLSDEQFF.

The chain carries TRBV7-9 and TRBJ2-3, with D tentatively TRBD2 (7 bases). The germline V and J ends were trimmed by 5 bases and 1 base, with 19 bases remaining between them. Germline assignment: CDR1 SEHNR and CDR2 FQNEAQ (reference sequence). The CDR3 consists of 17 residues. CDR3 region: CASSNHDGGPGTDTQYF. CDR3 DNA: TGTGCCAGCAGCAACCACGACGGGGGGCCGGGCACAGATACGCAGTATTTT.

The rearrangement joins TRBV7-2 to TRBJ2-7; the match to TRBD2 covers 11 bases. V was clipped by 0 bases and J by 4 bases; unmatched bases: 2. Germline lookup yields CDR1 SGHTA and CDR2 FQGNSA. There are 15 residues in the CDR3. CDR3 nucleotide sequence: TGTGCCAGCAGCTTAGCGGCTAGCGGGAGGTACGAGCAGTACTTC. The encoded protein is CASSLAASGRYEQYF. Full variable domain (outside the CDR3, taken from reference TRBV7-2 and TRBJ2-7): GAGVSQSPSNKVTEKGKDVELRCDPISGHTALYWYRQSLGQGLEFLIYFQGNSAPDKSGLPSDRFSAERTGGSVSTLTIQRTQQEDSAVYLCASSLAASGRYEQYFGPGTRLTVT.

This clone was observed a single time. The chain uses TRBV9 and TRBJ1-1, with D hard to call. CDR1 SGDLS and CDR2 YYNGEE come from the germline V gene. The CDR3 runs to 16 residues. V was trimmed by 0 bases and J by 0 bases, leaving 12 bases between them. The CDR3 sequence: CASSVGARIMNTEAFF. As DNA, the CDR3 is TGTGCCAGCAGCGTAGGCGCGAGGATCATGAACACTGAAGCTTTCTTT.

This clone appeared a single time. The chain uses TRBV18 and TRBJ1-2; no clear D. The V gene's germline CDR1 is KGHSH and CDR2 LQKENI. V lost 3 bases and J 3 bases, leaving 17 bases between the germline ends. This CDR3 contains 16 residues. CDR3 residues: CASSPPGVGIDYGYTF. Written as DNA, the CDR3 is TGTGCCAGCTCACCCCCCGGGGTAGGGATCGACTATGGCTACACCTTC. The full variable domain, completed using reference TRBV18 and TRBJ1-2, is NAGVMQNPRHLVRRRGQEARLRCSPMKGHSHVYWYRQLPEEGLKFMVYLQKENIIDESGMPKERFSAEFPKEGPSILRIQQVVRGDSAAYFCASSPPGVGIDYGYTFGSGTRLTVV.

The chain uses TRBV4-1 and TRBJ1-4; 9 bases map to TRBD1. The V and J ends lost 1 base and 7 bases, in that order; junction bases with no gene match: 16. This CDR3 has 19 amino acids. Per the germline V gene, CDR1 is MGHRA and CDR2 is YSYEKL. The CDR3 region has the DNA TGCGCCAGCAGCCAAGTCTTAACAGGGGGCGGATTTAAGGGTGAAAAACTGTTTTTT. It specifies CASSQVLTGGGFKGEKLFF.

This chain links TRBV5-1 with TRBJ2-3; 16 bases agree with TRBD2. This CDR3 spans 17 amino acids. Germline assignment: CDR1 SGHRS and CDR2 YFSETQ. The V segment lost 3 bases and the J segment 2 bases; nucleotides outside the gene matches: 3. The CDR3 protein is CASSYGTSGRVTDTQYF. CDR3 DNA: TGCGCCAGCAGCTACGGGACTAGCGGGAGGGTCACAGATACGCAGTATTTT.

The chain joins TRBV5-4 to TRBJ2-5; 7 bases align to TRBD2. V lost 7 bases, J lost 7 bases, and 4 bases stayed unmatched. The CDR3 is made up of 11 amino acids. In germline, CDR1 is SGHNT, CDR2 YYREEE (reference sequence). CDR3 sequence: CASGGEGTQYF. The CDR3, as DNA: TGTGCCAGCGGGGGGGAGGGGACCCAGTACTTC.

This clone came up a few times. Additional DNA sequences in this sample encode the identical CDR3. The gene calls are TRBV5-4 and TRBJ1-2, with D possibly TRBD1 on 6 matching bases. Germline V gene data show CDR1 as SGHNT and CDR2 as YYREEE (reference sequence). V lost 5 bases and J lost 4, with 18 bases in between. The CDR3 has 15 residues. The CDR3 spells CASSSFFRGGYGYTF. DNA for the CDR3: TGTGCCAGCAGTAGCTTTTTTCGAGGGGGCTATGGCTACACCTTC.

V usage is TRBV2 and J usage is TRBJ1-2; perhaps TRBD1 as D (6 bases). CDR1 is SNHLY and CDR2 is FYNNEI in the germline V gene. The V gene lost 3 bases and the J gene lost 8 bases, with 7 bases spanning the gap. This CDR3 is built from 11 residues. CDR3 region: CASSDGGGYTF. The CDR3 nucleotides are TGTGCCAGCAGTGATGGGGGCGGCTACACCTTC. Complete variable domain (other parts from reference TRBV2 and TRBJ1-2): EPEVTQTPSHQVTQMGQEVILRCVPISNHLYFYWYRQILGQKVEFLVSFYNNEISEKSEIFDDQFSVERPDGSNFTLKIRSTKLEDSAMYFCASSDGGGYTFGSGTRLTVV.

A word on this clone: Other DNA sequences in this specimen translate into the identical CDR3. V is TRBV7-8 and J is TRBJ2-7; a possible D gene is TRBD1 (5 bases). The germline V and J ends were trimmed by 1 base and 0 bases, with 10 bases remaining between them. This CDR3 has 15 residues. The V gene's germline CDR1 is SGHVS and CDR2 FQNEAQ. The CDR3 DNA reads TGTGCCAGCAGCTTAGAGGGGCAGAGCTCCTACGAGCAGTACTTC. Its protein product is CASSLEGQSSYEQYF.

The rearrangement uses TRBV2 and TRBJ2-1, with D tentatively TRBD1 (6 bases). V lost 5 bases, J lost 7 bases, and 9 bases lay in between. This CDR3 spans 12 amino acids. Per the germline V gene, CDR1 is SNHLY and CDR2 is FYNNEI. CDR3 DNA: TGTGCCAGCAGTTTAACAGGGAATGAGCAGTTCTTC. Protein: CASSLTGNEQFF.

J is TRBJ2-7 and V is TRBV10-3; 8 bases fit TRBD1. CDR3 length equals 12 residues. The V and J ends lost 8 bases and 5 bases, in that order; junction bases with no gene match: 5. CDR1 ENHRY and CDR2 SYGVKD come from the germline V gene. CDR3 amino acids: CAIGTGSHEQYF. CDR3 nucleotides: TGTGCCATCGGGACAGGCAGCCACGAGCAGTACTTC.

This sequence joins TRBV9 and TRBJ1-6, with no clear D. The germline V gene has CDR1 SGDLS and CDR2 YYNGEE. Trimming took 0 bases from V and 8 from J, leaving 9 bases between them. The CDR3 extends over 14 amino acids. CDR3 loop: CASSVDGSDSPLHF. The CDR3 nucleotides are TGTGCCAGCAGCGTAGACGGGTCCGATTCACCCCTCCACTTT.

This clone was seen a single time. This chain links TRBV5-4 with TRBJ2-1; 7 positions match TRBD2. This CDR3 spans 15 amino acids. V was clipped by 2 bases and J by 6 bases; unmatched bases: 8. Germline assignment: CDR1 SGHNT and CDR2 YYREEE (reference sequence). The CDR3 is CASSFGRAGTNEQFF. CDR3 bases: TGTGCCAGCAGCTTTGGGAGGGCGGGGACCAATGAGCAGTTCTTC.

The DNA for the CDR3 is TGTGCCAGCTCAAAAACGGGACAGCACAATCAGCCCCAGCATTTT. Its translation is CASSKTGQHNQPQHF. The gene calls are TRBV18 and TRBJ1-5; 7 bases are a match to TRBD1. The germline CDR1 and CDR2 sequences are KGHSH and LQKENI. With V trimmed by 5 bases and J by 3 bases, 7 bases remained unmatched. The CDR3 contains 15 residues.

The CDR3 region is CASSLGGPGNTIYF. In DNA form, the CDR3 reads TGTGCCAGCAGCTTAGGAGGGCCTGGAAACACCATATATTTT. The chain employs TRBV7-9 and TRBJ1-3; the D is unclear. The CDR3 sequence is 14 residues long. The germline gives CDR1 SEHNR, CDR2 FQNEAQ (reference sequence). V lost 1 base to trimming and J lost 2 bases, with 6 bases between them.

The chain has TRBV6-1 and TRBJ1-1; D not resolved. Trimming stripped 8 bases from V and 11 bases from J, with 15 bases between. This CDR3 comprises 11 residues. CDR1 and CDR2 from the germline V gene are MNHNS and SASEGT. The CDR3 DNA sequence: TGTGCCAGCCCCGGGGATGTTCGGGCTTTCTTT. It specifies CASPGDVRAFF.

The chain uses TRBV4-3 and TRBJ2-2; no reliable D call. The germline V gene has CDR1 LGHNA and CDR2 YSLEER. V was shortened by 0 bases and J by 6 bases, with 11 bases between the two germline ends. The CDR3 is 15 amino acids. The CDR3 is CASSQDGDWPGELFF. The CDR3 nucleotides are TGCGCCAGCAGCCAAGATGGAGATTGGCCCGGGGAGCTGTTTTTT.

The V gene is TRBV18, the J gene TRBJ1-5; 8 bases are a match to TRBD1. Per the germline V gene, CDR1 is KGHSH and CDR2 is LQKENI. V gave up 5 bases and J gave up 2 bases; unmatched junction bases: 5. The CDR3 has 15 residues. The CDR3 DNA is TGTGCCAGCTCAGGACAGGGTGTAGGCAATCAGCCCCAGCATTTT. This encodes CASSGQGVGNQPQHF.

The chain joins TRBV23-1 to TRBJ2-1, with 11 bases lining up with TRBD1. Being an ORF, TRBV23-1 has a function that is uncertain. CDR3 size: 15 residues. Trimming removed 3 bases from V and 9 bases from J; junction bases left unmatched: 7. CDR3 sequence reads: CASSHIPGQGVEQFF. Written as DNA, the CDR3 is TGCGCCAGCAGTCATATACCGGGACAGGGGGTTGAGCAGTTCTTC.

As concerns this clone: The junction departs from the called germline gene at one end, perhaps through a read error. The V and J genes are TRBV7-9 and TRBJ1-1; D might be TRBD1 (5 bases). The CDR3 has 15 amino acids. Germline lookup yields CDR1 SEHNR and CDR2 FQNEAQ (reference sequence). The CDR3 DNA is TGTTCCAGCAGCTTACATCAGGGCCAGGGTACTGAAGCTTTCTTT. It is translated as CSSSLHQGQGTEAFF. Variable domain in full (rest from reference TRBV7-9 and TRBJ1-1): DTGVSQNPRHKITKRGQNVTFRCDPISEHNRLYWYRQTLGQGPEFLTYFQNEAQLEKSRLLSDRFSAERPKGSFSTLEIQRTEQGDSAMYLCSSSLHQGQGTEAFFGQGTRLTVV.

The J gene is TRBJ2-7, the V gene TRBV15; 9 bases are a match to TRBD1. Germline loops: CDR1 LNHNV, CDR2 YYDKDF (reference sequence). This CDR3 is built from 16 residues. V shed 1 base, J shed 4 bases, and the junction held 8 bases outside the gene matches. The CDR3 bases are TGTGCCACCAGCAGAGGGGGACAGGGCGGTTTTTACGAGCAGTACTTC. Translation: CATSRGGQGGFYEQYF.